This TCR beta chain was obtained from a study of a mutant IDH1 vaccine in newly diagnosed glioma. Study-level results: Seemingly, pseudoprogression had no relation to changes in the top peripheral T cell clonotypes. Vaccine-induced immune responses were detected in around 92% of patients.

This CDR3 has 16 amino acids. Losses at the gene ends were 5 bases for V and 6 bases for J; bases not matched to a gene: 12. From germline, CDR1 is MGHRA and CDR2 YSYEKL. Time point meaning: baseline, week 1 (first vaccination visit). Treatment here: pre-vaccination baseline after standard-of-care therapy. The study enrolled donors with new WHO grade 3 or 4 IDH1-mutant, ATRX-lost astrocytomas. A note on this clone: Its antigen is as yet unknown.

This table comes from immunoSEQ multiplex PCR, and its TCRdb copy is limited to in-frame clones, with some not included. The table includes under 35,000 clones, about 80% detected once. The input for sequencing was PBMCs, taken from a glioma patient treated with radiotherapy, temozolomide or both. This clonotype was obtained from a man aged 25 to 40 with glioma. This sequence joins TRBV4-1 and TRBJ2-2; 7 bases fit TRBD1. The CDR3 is CASSFYSGQVSGELFF. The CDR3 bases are TGCGCCAGCAGCTTTTATTCAGGACAGGTCTCCGGGGAGCTGTTTTTT.